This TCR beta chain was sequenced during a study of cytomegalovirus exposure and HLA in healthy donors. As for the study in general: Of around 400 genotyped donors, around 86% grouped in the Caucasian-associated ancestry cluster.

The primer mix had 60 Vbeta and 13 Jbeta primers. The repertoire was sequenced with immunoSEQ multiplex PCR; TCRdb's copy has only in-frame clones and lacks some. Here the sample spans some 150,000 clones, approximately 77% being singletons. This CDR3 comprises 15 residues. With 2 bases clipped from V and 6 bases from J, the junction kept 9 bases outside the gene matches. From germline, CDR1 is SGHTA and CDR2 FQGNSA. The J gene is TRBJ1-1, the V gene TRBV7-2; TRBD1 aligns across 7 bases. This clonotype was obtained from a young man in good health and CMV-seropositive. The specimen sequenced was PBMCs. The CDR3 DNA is TGTGCCAGCAGCTTACCGGGACAGCTAAGCGCTGAAGCTTTCTTT. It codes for CASSLPGQLSAEAFF.